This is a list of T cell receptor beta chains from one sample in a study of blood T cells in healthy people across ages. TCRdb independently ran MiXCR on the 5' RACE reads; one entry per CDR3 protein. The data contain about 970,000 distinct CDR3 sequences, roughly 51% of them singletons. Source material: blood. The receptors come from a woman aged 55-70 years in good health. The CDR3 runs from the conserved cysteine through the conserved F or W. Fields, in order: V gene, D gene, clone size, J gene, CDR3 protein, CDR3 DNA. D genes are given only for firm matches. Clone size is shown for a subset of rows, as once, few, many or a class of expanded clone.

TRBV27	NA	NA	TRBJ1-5	CASSLRPGWEPQHF	TGTGCCAGCAGTTTACGGCCAGGATGGGAGCCCCAGCATTTT
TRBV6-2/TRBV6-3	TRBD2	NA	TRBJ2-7	CASTDGDGGIRHEQYF	TGTGCCAGCACCGACGGTGACGGGGGGATCCGCCACGAGCAGTACTTC
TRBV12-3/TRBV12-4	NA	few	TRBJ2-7	CASSFSSVSYEQYF	TGTGCCAGCAGTTTTAGCTCCGTTTCCTACGAGCAGTACTTC
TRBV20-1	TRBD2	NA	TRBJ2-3	CSASRGDTDTQYF	TGCAGTGCTAGTCGGGGGGACACAGATACGCAGTATTTT
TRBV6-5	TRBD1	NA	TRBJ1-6	CASRPTGAPGNSPLHF	TGTGCCAGCAGACCAACAGGGGCCCCGGGGAATTCACCCCTCCACTTT
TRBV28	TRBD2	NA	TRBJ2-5	CASSTGRGLETQYF	TGTGCCAGCTCTACGGGGAGGGGATTAGAGACCCAGTACTTC
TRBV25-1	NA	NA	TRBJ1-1	CASVGGTEAFF	TGTGCCAGCGTGGGAGGGACTGAAGCTTTCTTT
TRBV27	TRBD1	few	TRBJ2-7	CASSLSVSPRQGRYEQYF	TGTGCCAGCAGTTTATCGGTCAGTCCCCGACAGGGAAGATACGAGCAGTACTTC
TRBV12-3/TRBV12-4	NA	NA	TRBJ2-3	CASSLKKGDLDTQYF	TGTGCCAGCAGTTTAAAGAAAGGGGACCTAGATACGCAGTATTTT
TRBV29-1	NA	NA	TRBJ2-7	CSGRIGPDEQYF	TGCAGCGGCCGGATAGGCCCCGACGAGCAGTACTTC
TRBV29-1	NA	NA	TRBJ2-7	CSVEDRGSSYEQYF	TGCAGCGTTGAAGATCGGGGCAGCTCCTACGAGCAGTACTTC
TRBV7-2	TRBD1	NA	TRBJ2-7	CASSGPTGTGNEQYF	TGTGCCAGCAGCGGCCCGACAGGGACGGGGAACGAGCAGTACTTC
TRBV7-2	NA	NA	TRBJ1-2	CASSLYPSNDYGYTF	TGTGCCAGCAGCTTATACCCGTCGAATGACTATGGCTACACCTTC
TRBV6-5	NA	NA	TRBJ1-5	CASSIRDTNQPQHF	TGTGCCAGCAGTATCCGGGATACAAATCAGCCCCAGCATTTT
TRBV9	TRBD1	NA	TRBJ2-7	CASSAGQGSHYEQYF	TGTGCCAGCAGCGCAGGACAGGGATCCCACTACGAGCAGTACTTC
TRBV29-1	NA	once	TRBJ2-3	CSVPTLQHSSDTQYF	TGCAGCGTTCCGACGCTACAACATAGTTCAGATACGCAGTATTTT
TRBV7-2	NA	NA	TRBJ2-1	CASSLKWDNEQFF	TGTGCCAGCAGCTTAAAGTGGGACAATGAGCAGTTCTTC
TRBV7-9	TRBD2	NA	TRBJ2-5	CASSLWRASGTIETQYF	TGTGCCAGCAGCTTGTGGCGGGCGAGCGGGACGATAGAGACCCAGTACTTC
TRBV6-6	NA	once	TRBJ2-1	CASSPQGWGQETQFF	TGTGCCAGCTCGCCTCAGGGGTGGGGACAAGAGACCCAGTTCTTC
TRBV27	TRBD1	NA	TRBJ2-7	CASSHGTGLYEQYF	TGTGCCAGCAGTCACGGGACAGGGCTTTACGAGCAGTACTTC
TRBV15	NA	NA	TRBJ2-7	CATSRDPGMSEAQYF	TGTGCCACCAGCAGAGATCCGGGGATGTCAGAGGCCCAGTACTTC
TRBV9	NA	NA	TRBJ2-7	CASSVALATYEQYF	TGTGCCAGCAGCGTAGCTCTAGCCACCTACGAGCAGTACTTC
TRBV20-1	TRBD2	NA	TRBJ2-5	CSAEPGLRAGGLGETQYF	TGCAGTGCTGAGCCCGGGTTACGAGCGGGAGGACTTGGTGAGACCCAGTACTTC
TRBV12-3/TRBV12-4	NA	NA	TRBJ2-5	CASSFNPGQETQYF	TGTGCCAGCAGTTTTAATCCAGGACAAGAGACCCAGTACTTC
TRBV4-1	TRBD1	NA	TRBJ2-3	CASSQSGTGPPDTQYF	TGCGCCAGCAGCCAATCCGGGACAGGGCCCCCAGATACGCAGTATTTT
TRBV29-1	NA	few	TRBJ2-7	CSVAAGRYEQYF	TGCAGCGTTGCGGCAGGGAGGTACGAGCAGTACTTC
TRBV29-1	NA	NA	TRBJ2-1	CSVDFGVNEQFF	TGCAGCGTTGACTTTGGGGTTAATGAGCAGTTCTTC
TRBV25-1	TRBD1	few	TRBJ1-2	CASSRRDRGYTF	TGTGCCAGCAGTCGCCGGGACAGAGGCTACACCTTC
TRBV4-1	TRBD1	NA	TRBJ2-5	CASSRGTGVTQYF	TGCGCCAGCAGCCGAGGGACAGGGGTGACCCAGTACTTC
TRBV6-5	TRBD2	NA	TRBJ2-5	CASRREGLETQYF	TGTGCCAGCAGGCGGGAGGGTCTGGAGACCCAGTACTTC
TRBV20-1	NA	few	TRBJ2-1	CSAPAGNEQFF	TGCAGTGCTCCCGCGGGAAATGAGCAGTTCTTC